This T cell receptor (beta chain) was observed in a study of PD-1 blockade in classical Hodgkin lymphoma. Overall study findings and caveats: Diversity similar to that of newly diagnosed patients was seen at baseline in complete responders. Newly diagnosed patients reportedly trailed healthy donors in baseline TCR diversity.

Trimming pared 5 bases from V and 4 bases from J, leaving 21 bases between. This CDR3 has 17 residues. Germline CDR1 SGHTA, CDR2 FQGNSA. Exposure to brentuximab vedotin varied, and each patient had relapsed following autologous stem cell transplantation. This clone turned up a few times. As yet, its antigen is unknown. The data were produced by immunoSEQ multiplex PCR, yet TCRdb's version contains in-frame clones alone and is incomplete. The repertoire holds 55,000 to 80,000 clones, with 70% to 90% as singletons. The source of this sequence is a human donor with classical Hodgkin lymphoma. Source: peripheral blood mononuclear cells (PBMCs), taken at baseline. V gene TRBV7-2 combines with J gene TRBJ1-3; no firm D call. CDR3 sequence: CASSPHGKAGLGNTIYF. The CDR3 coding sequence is TGTGCCAGCAGCCCTCACGGGAAGGCCGGTTTGGGAAACACCATATATTTT.